This T cell receptor beta chain was recovered during a study of a mutant IDH1 vaccine in newly diagnosed glioma. Study in general: The treated population exhibited a male proportion of about 60%, a female proportion of about 38%, and a mean age of about 40 years.

The time point is: week 5, during vaccination. What each vaccine dose contained was 300 ug of mutant IDH1 20-mer peptide, accompanied by topical imiquimod. New WHO grade 3 or 4 astrocytomas that were IDH1-mutant and ATRX-lost occurred in the donors. Concerning this clone: The antigen is undetermined.

Looked up from germline, CDR1 is SNHLY and CDR2 is FYNNEI. The CDR3 is 12 amino acids. With 6 bases removed from V and 5 bases from J, the gap between germline ends came to 10 bases. Generated by immunoSEQ multiplex PCR, the TCRdb table keeps only in-frame clones and is missing some. The data show 50,000 to 55,000 clones, with around four fifths seen just once and over 4.5% held by the top ten. The origin of this receptor is a man aged 50 or older with glioma. The J gene is TRBJ1-1, the V gene TRBV2; TRBD1 is a possible D gene (5 bases). The sample here was PBMCs, taken from a glioma patient whose treatment included an IDH1 peptide vaccine. Here the CDR3 DNA reads TGTGCCAGCAGGTGGGGGTCAACTGAAGCTTTCTTT. This codes for CASRWGSTEAFF. The full variable domain, in which reference TRBV2 and TRBJ1-1 provide the parts outside the CDR3, is EPEVTQTPSHQVTQMGQEVILRCVPISNHLYFYWYRQILGQKVEFLVSFYNNEISEKSEIFDDQFSVERPDGSNFTLKIRSTKLEDSAMYFCASRWGSTEAFFGQGTRLTVV.